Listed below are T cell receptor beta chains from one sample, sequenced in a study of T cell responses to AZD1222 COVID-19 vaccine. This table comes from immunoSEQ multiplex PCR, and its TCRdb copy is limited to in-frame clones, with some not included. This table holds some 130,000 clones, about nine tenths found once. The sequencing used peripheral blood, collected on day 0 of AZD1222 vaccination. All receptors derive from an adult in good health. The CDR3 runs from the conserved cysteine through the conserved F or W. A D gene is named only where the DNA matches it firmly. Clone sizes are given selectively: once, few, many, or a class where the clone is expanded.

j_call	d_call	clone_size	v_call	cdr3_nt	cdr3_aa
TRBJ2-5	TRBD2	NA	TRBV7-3	TGTGCCAGCAGCTTAGGCGGAACTAGCGGGGGTGTGACCCAGTACTTC	CASSLGGTSGGVTQYF
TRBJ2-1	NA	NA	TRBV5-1	TGCGCCAGCAGCTTGGGGACAGTCGTCCTCAACAATGAGCAGTTCTTC	CASSLGTVVLNNEQFF
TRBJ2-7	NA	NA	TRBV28	TGTGCCAGCAGTTTTGGGAACGAGCAGTACTTC	CASSFGNEQYF
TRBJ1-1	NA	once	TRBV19	TGTGCCAGCAGTGACGGAGATGAAGCTTTCTTT	CASSDGDEAFF
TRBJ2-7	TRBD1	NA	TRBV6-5	TGTGCCAGCAGTTACGGGGACAGCTTTGGACTTGGCGAGCAGTACTTC	CASSYGDSFGLGEQYF
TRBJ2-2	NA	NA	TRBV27	TGTGCCAGCAGTTTCCAAAACAGGGTTAACACCGGGGAGCTGTTTTTT	CASSFQNRVNTGELFF
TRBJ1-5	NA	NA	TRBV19	TGTGCCAGTAGTAATCACGGTAATCAGCCCCAGCATTTT	CASSNHGNQPQHF
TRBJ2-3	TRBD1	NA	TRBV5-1	TGCGCCAGCAGCTTGCCTCAGGGGGCACTAGATACGCAGTATTTT	CASSLPQGALDTQYF
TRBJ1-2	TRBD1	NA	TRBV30	TGTGCCTGGAGTAACCACGGGACAGTGGCCGGCTACACCTTC	CAWSNHGTVAGYTF
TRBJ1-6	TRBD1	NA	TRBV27	TGTGCCAGCAGTTACTTTAGGGCGGCAGGGGGTCTATCACCCCTCCACTTT	CASSYFRAAGGLSPLHF
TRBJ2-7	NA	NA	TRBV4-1	TGCGCCAGCAGCCAAGCTACGACGGGCGGCTCCTACGAGCAGTACTTC	CASSQATTGGSYEQYF
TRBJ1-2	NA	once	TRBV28	TGTGCCAGCAGTTTATTAGCCAGCTATGGCTACACCTTC	CASSLLASYGYTF
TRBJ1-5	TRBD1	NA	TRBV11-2	TGTGCCAGCAGCCGGACAGGGCTTGATCAGCCCCAGCATTTT	CASSRTGLDQPQHF
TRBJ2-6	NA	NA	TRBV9	TGTGCCAGCAGCGTGGCAGGGACTGGGGCCAACGTCCTGACTTTC	CASSVAGTGANVLTF
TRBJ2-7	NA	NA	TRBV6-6	TGTGCCAGCAGCACCGGGACAACGGCGGCCTACGAGCAGTACTTC	CASSTGTTAAYEQYF
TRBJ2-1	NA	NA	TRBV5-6	TGTGCCAGCAGCTTAGTTAGTCTTCTATACAATGAGCAGTTCTTC	CASSLVSLLYNEQFF
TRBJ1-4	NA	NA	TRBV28	TGTGCCAGCAGTTCGATCAGGGCTCCTAATGAAAAACTGTTTTTT	CASSSIRAPNEKLFF